The 12 T cell receptor beta chains below come from one sample, sequenced in a study of T cell responses to AZD1222 COVID-19 vaccine. Some clones are missing from TCRdb's copy, which holds only in-frame ones; the method was immunoSEQ multiplex PCR. This sample has roughly 190,000 clones, with approximately 90% found just once. Source: peripheral blood, taken 28 days after the second AZD1222 dose. All receptors derive from an adult who received the AZD1222 COVID-19 vaccine.

The chain recombines TRBV27 with TRBJ1-1; 8 positions agree with TRBD1. CDR1 is MNHEY and CDR2 is SMNVEV in the germline V gene (reference sequence). The CDR3 is 14 residues long. The J segment lost 4 bases and the V segment lost 3 bases, leaving 4 bases of the junction unmatched. CDR3 sequence: CASSFQGAGTEAFF. The CDR3 DNA reads as TGTGCCAGCAGTTTCCAGGGGGCAGGCACTGAAGCTTTCTTT.

The CDR3: CASSYSGTEQYF. The CDR3 nucleotides are TGTGCCAGCAGTTACTCAGGGACCGAGCAGTACTTC. The chain joins TRBV6-6 to TRBJ2-7; D may be TRBD1 or TRBD2 (5 bases each). Trimming removed 0 bases from V and 6 bases from J, with 6 bases in between. Germline lookup yields CDR1 MNHNY and CDR2 SVGAGI (reference sequence). The CDR3 extends over 12 amino acids.

This sequence joins TRBV30 and TRBJ1-1; possible D gene TRBD1, 5 bases. This CDR3 spans 12 amino acids. Germline V gene lookup returns CDR1 GTSNPN and CDR2 SVGIG (reference sequence). With 0 bases removed from V and 11 bases from J, the gap between germline ends came to 13 bases. The CDR3 is CAWSVQALRAFF. The DNA of the CDR3 is TGTGCCTGGAGTGTACAGGCATTAAGGGCTTTCTTT.

The chain couples TRBV7-9 to TRBJ2-1; no definite D call. Germline V gene data show CDR1 as SEHNR and CDR2 as FQNEAQ (reference sequence). The V gene lost 5 bases and the J gene lost 1 base, with 18 bases spanning the gap. The CDR3 is 17 amino acids. CDR3 loop: CASSAKVLTRSYNEQFF. The CDR3 bases are TGTGCCAGCAGCGCCAAAGTCCTGACTCGGTCCTACAATGAGCAGTTCTTC.

This chain links TRBV2 with TRBJ2-6, with 7 bases that match TRBD1. Germline CDR1 reads SNHLY; CDR2 reads FYNNEI. Trimming took 5 bases from V and 4 from J; bases not matched to a gene: 5. This CDR3 region has 15 residues. CDR3: CASSKQGSGANVLTF. The CDR3 nucleotides read TGTGCCAGCAGTAAACAGGGGTCCGGGGCCAACGTCCTGACTTTC. Full variable domain (outside the CDR3, taken from reference TRBV2 and TRBJ2-6): EPEVTQTPSHQVTQMGQEVILRCVPISNHLYFYWYRQILGQKVEFLVSFYNNEISEKSEIFDDQFSVERPDGSNFTLKIRSTKLEDSAMYFCASSKQGSGANVLTFGAGSRLTVL.

The chain's CDR3 is CASSMDRVNSPLHF. The CDR3 bases are TGTGCCAGCAGTATGGACAGGGTAAATTCACCCCTCCACTTT. The chain has TRBV9 and TRBJ1-6, with TRBD1 identical over 8 bases. CDR1 and CDR2 (germline): SGDLS, YYNGEE. V trimming: 5 bases; J trimming: 7 bases; junction bases outside the gene matches: 5. This CDR3 comprises 14 residues.

V gene TRBV19 combines with J gene TRBJ2-3, with D unclear. The CDR3 has 14 residues. Per the germline V gene, CDR1 is LNHDA and CDR2 is SQIVND (reference sequence). V was clipped by 3 bases and J by 4 bases, with 11 bases between them. DNA of the CDR3: TGTGCCAGTAGTATGTACTGGTACGCAGATACGCAGTATTTT. It is translated as CASSMYWYADTQYF.

This clone occurred a few times. The chain links TRBV27 to TRBJ1-3, with D uncertain. Germline V gene data show CDR1 as MNHEY and CDR2 as SMNVEV (reference sequence). V lost 5 bases and J lost 0, with 14 bases in between. The CDR3 covers 16 residues. CDR3 nucleotide sequence: TGTGCCAGCAGTCTCTCCGGCAGTCTCTCTGGAAACACCATATATTTT. Protein sequence: CASSLSGSLSGNTIYF.

The chain recombines TRBV28 with TRBJ2-1, with D uncertain. This CDR3 is built from 13 residues. Trimming removed 5 bases at V and 6 bases at J, with 11 bases between. CDR1 and CDR2 from the germline V gene are MDHEN and SYDVKM. CDR3 loop: CASSRGGRNEQFF. The CDR3 DNA reads TGTGCCAGCAGTCGAGGCGGCCGCAATGAGCAGTTCTTC. Full variable domain (outside the CDR3, taken from reference TRBV28 and TRBJ2-1): DVKVTQSSRYLVKRTGEKVFLECVQDMDHENMFWYRQDPGLGLRLIYFSYDVKMKEKGDIPEGYSVSREKKERFSLILESASTNQTSMYLCASSRGGRNEQFFGPGTRLTVL.

The chain carries TRBV9 and TRBJ2-7; 8 bases match TRBD2. Germline CDR1 SGDLS, CDR2 YYNGEE. This CDR3 contains 15 residues. V was pared by 0 bases and J by 5 bases, with 7 bases of the junction left unmatched. CDR3 nucleotides: TGTGCCAGCAGCGTAGAAAGCGGGAGTCTCGACGAGCAGTACTTC. It translates to CASSVESGSLDEQYF. Using reference TRBV9 and TRBJ2-7 for the parts outside the CDR3, the full variable domain is DSGVTQTPKHLITATGQRVTLRCSPRSGDLSVYWYQQSLDQGLQFLIQYYNGEERAKGNILERFSAQQFPDLHSELNLSSLELGDSALYFCASSVESGSLDEQYFGPGTRLTVT.

J is TRBJ2-2 and V is TRBV11-3; D not resolved. In germline, CDR1 is SGHNT, CDR2 YENEEA. The CDR3 length is 15 residues. V gave up 5 bases and J gave up 2 bases, with 12 bases separating them. The CDR3, as DNA: TGTGCCAGCAGCCGAGAAGACTTCAACACCGGGGAGCTGTTTTTT. It is translated as CASSREDFNTGELFF.

V and J are TRBV30 and TRBJ2-3; a possible D gene is TRBD2 (6 bases). The CDR3 has 15 amino acids. V was cut by 0 bases and J by 4 bases, with 14 bases left in between. Germline CDR1 GTSNPN, CDR2 SVGIG (reference sequence). The chain's CDR3 is CAWSVLPGSADTQYF. The DNA for the CDR3 is TGTGCCTGGAGTGTACTCCCCGGGAGCGCAGATACGCAGTATTTT.